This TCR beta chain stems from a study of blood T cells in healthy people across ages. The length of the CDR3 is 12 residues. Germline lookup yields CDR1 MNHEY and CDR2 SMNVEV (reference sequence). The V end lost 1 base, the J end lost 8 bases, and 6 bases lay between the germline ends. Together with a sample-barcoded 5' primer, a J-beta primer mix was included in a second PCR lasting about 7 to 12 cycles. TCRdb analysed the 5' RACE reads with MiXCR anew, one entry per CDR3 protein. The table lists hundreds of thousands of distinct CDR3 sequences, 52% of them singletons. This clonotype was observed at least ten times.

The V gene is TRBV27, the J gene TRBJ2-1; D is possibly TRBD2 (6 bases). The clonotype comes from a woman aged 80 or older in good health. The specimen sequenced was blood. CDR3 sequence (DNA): TGTGCCAGCAGTTTATGGGGGGATGAGCAGTTCTTC. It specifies CASSLWGDEQFF.